These 15 T cell receptor beta chains came from one sample sequenced in a study of control samples from healthy donors and cancer patients. Clones were read by immunoSEQ multiplex PCR, and TCRdb kept only the in-frame ones, dropping some. The repertoire holds around 130,000 clones, about 95% seen once, with 3.6% in the top ten. The sequenced material came from blood. The origin of the receptors is a man aged 30 to 39 in good health.

The V call is TRBV7-3, the J call TRBJ2-3; 12 nucleotides agree with TRBD2. This CDR3 is 17 amino acids long. Germline values: CDR1 SGHTA, CDR2 FQGTGA. V trimming: 2 bases; J trimming: 4 bases; junction bases outside the gene matches: 7. The CDR3, as DNA: TGTGCCAGCAGCTTACCCCTAGCGGGGGGGCCCTCAGATACGCAGTATTTT. It translates to CASSLPLAGGPSDTQYF.

The V gene is TRBV18, the J gene TRBJ2-2; 8 bases are a match to TRBD1. V shed 3 bases, J shed 1 base, and the junction held 1 base outside the gene matches. Germline lookup yields CDR1 KGHSH and CDR2 LQKENI. The CDR3 has 15 amino acids. The CDR3 is CASSPGQVNTGELFF. As DNA, the CDR3 is TGTGCCAGCTCACCGGGACAGGTGAACACCGGGGAGCTGTTTTTT.

The V gene is TRBV10-3, the J gene TRBJ1-1; D not resolved. The CDR3 is 14 residues long. Trimming took 7 bases from V and 0 from J, leaving 12 bases between them. Germline-derived CDR1 and CDR2 are ENHRY and SYGVKD. The CDR3 DNA reads TGTGCCATCAACAGTGGCCGTCTGAACACTGAAGCTTTCTTT. Residues: CAINSGRLNTEAFF.

The chain's CDR3 is CASSPGAGYGYTF. CDR3 nucleotide sequence: TGTGCCAGCAGTCCCGGGGCTGGGTATGGCTACACCTTC. J is TRBJ1-2 and V is TRBV6-2 or TRBV6-3; a possible D gene is TRBD1 (5 bases). The germline V gene encodes CDR1 MNHEY and CDR2 SVGEGT. This CDR3 has 13 amino acids. Deletions cut 5 bases from V and 5 bases from J, with 12 bases between.

The chain employs TRBV7-2 and TRBJ2-2; no reliable D call. The CDR3 runs to 16 residues. Germline V gives CDR1 SGHTA, CDR2 FQGNSA. V was shortened by 1 base and J by 3 bases, with 12 bases between the two germline ends. The chain's CDR3 is CASSLVPALDTGELFF. CDR3 nucleotide sequence: TGTGCCAGCAGCTTAGTTCCAGCGTTGGACACCGGGGAGCTGTTTTTT.

The table lists this clone with a count of one. In DNA form, the CDR3 reads TGTGCCAGTAAATCCCGGACGCACGTCTATGGCTACACCTTC. Translating it yields CASKSRTHVYGYTF. The gene calls are TRBV19 and TRBJ1-2, with D unresolved. Looked up from germline, CDR1 is LNHDA and CDR2 is SQIVND (reference sequence). Deletions cut 7 bases from V and 4 bases from J, with 16 bases between. CDR3 length equals 14 residues.

This sequence joins TRBV27 and TRBJ1-2, with unresolved D. Trimming pared 2 bases from V and 1 base from J, leaving 5 bases between. This CDR3 has 13 residues. CDR1 and CDR2 (germline): MNHEY, SMNVEV (reference sequence). The CDR3 sequence: CASSLQVNYGYTF. The CDR3 nucleotides are TGTGCCAGCAGTTTACAGGTTAACTATGGCTACACCTTC.

The chain links TRBV3-1 (or the pseudogene TRBV3-2) to TRBJ1-6; possibly TRBD1 for D (6 bases). V lost 7 bases and J 5 bases, leaving 12 bases between the germline ends. This CDR3 region has 14 residues. Germline V gene sequence: CDR1 LGHDT, CDR2 YNNKEL (reference sequence). The CDR3 region has the DNA TGTGCCAGCAATACACAGGGTAATAATTCACCCCTCCACTTT. This gives the protein CASNTQGNNSPLHF.

The chain recombines TRBV4-3 with TRBJ1-5; D remains unclear. CDR3 size: 15 residues. Germline CDR1 reads LGHNA; CDR2 reads YSLEER. The V gene lost 2 bases and the J gene lost 0 bases, with 8 bases spanning the gap. CDR3 sequence reads: CASSQTKDSNQPQHF. CDR3 in DNA: TGCGCCAGCAGCCAAACGAAGGATAGCAATCAGCCCCAGCATTTT.

The chain employs TRBV12-5 and TRBJ1-1, with TRBD1 as a possible D gene (5 bases). Per germline, CDR1 LGHNT and CDR2 FRNRAP. Trimming left V 1 base short and J 8 bases short, with 5 bases between. This CDR3 spans 11 amino acids. The CDR3 here is CASGLGQEAFF. The DNA of the CDR3 is TGTGCTAGTGGTTTGGGACAGGAAGCTTTCTTT.

The genes are TRBV4-1 and TRBJ2-1, with 9 bases lining up with TRBD2. Per the germline V gene, CDR1 is MGHRA and CDR2 is YSYEKL. J gave up 4 bases and V 5 bases, and 12 bases lay outside the gene matches. This CDR3 has 17 residues. The CDR3 DNA follows: TGCGCCAGCAGCTCAGATCGGGGACTAGCCTTATACAATGAGCAGTTCTTC. This sequence encodes CASSSDRGLALYNEQFF.

The V and J genes are TRBV24-1 and TRBJ1-6, with 11 positions matching TRBD1. The CDR3 extends over 15 amino acids. Germline assignment: CDR1 KGHDR and CDR2 SFDVKD. Losses at the gene ends were 7 bases for V and 6 bases for J; bases not matched to a gene: 4. In DNA, the CDR3 is TGTGCCACCAGGGACAGGGGGCAAGGTAATTCACCCCTCCACTTT. Protein sequence: CATRDRGQGNSPLHF.

The gene calls are TRBV4-3 and TRBJ2-7; 8 nucleotides align to TRBD2. V lost 1 base, J lost 5 bases, and 7 bases stayed unmatched. This CDR3 contains 15 residues. CDR1 is LGHNA, CDR2 YSLEER, per germline. The CDR3 sequence is CASSQAGGGKNEQYF. CDR3 in DNA: TGCGCCAGCAGCCAAGCGGGGGGGGGTAAGAACGAGCAGTACTTC.

This chain uses TRBV6-2 or TRBV6-3 with TRBJ2-7; D uncertain. This CDR3 is 11 amino acids long. V gave up 6 bases and J gave up 3 bases, with 6 bases separating them. Germline CDR1 reads MNHEY; CDR2 reads SVGEGT. The CDR3 region has the DNA TGTGCCAGCAGCCAAATCTACGAGCAGTACTTC. As protein: CASSQIYEQYF.

The genes are TRBV6-1 and TRBJ2-7, with D unresolved. Between the trimmed V and J ends, which lost 1 base and 4 bases, there was a span of 17 bases. This CDR3 spans 16 amino acids. CDR1 and CDR2 (germline): MNHNS, SASEGT. As DNA, the CDR3 is TGTGCCAGCAGTGAAGGTGCGGCGGTAGGGCCATACGAGCAGTACTTC. This encodes CASSEGAAVGPYEQYF.